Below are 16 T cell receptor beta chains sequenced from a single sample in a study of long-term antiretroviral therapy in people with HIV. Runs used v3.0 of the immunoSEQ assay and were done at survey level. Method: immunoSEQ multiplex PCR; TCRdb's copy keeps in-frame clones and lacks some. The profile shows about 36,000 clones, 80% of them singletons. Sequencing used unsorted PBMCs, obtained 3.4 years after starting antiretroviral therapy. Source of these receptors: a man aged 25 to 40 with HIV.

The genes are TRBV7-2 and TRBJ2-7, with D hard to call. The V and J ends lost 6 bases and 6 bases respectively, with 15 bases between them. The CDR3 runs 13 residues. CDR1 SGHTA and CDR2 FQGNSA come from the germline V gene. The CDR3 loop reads CASRQNGVPEQYF. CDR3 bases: TGTGCCAGCAGACAAAATGGGGTTCCCGAGCAGTACTTC.

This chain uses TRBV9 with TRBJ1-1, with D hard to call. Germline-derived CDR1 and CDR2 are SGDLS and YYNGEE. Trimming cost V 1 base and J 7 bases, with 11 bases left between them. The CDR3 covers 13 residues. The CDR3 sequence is CASSVLMGSEAFF. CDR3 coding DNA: TGTGCCAGCAGCGTACTCATGGGCAGTGAAGCTTTCTTT.

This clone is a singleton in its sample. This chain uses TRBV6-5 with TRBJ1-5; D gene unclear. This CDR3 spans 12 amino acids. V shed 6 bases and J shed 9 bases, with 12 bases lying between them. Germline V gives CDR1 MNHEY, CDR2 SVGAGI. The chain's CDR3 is CASRVSDGPQHF. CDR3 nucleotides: TGTGCCAGCAGGGTGTCGGACGGGCCCCAGCATTTT.

The CDR3 loop reads CATQGNGGELFF. CDR3 in DNA: TGCGCCACACAGGGGAACGGCGGGGAGCTGTTTTTT. The V gene is TRBV5-1, the J gene TRBJ2-2; 7 positions match TRBD1. This CDR3 spans 12 amino acids. The germline V gene has CDR1 SGHRS and CDR2 YFSETQ. V was clipped by 9 bases and J by 7 bases; unmatched bases: 6. The variable domain in full, completed from reference TRBV5-1 and TRBJ2-2, reads KAGVTQTPRYLIKTRGQQVTLSCSPISGHRSVSWYQQTPGQGLQFLFEYFSETQRNKGNFPGRFSGRQFSNSRSEMNVSTLELGDSALYLCATQGNGGELFFGEGSRLTVL.

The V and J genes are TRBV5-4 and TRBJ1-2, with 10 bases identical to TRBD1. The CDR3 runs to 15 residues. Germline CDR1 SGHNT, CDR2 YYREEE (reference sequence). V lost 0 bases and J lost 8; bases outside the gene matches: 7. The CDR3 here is CASSLVGQGIGGYTF. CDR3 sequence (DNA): TGTGCCAGCAGCTTGGTGGGACAGGGGATCGGCGGCTACACCTTC.

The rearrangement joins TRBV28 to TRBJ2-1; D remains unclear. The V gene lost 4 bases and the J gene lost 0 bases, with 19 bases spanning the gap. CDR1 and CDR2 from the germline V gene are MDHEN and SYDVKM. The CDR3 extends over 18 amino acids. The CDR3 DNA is TGTGCCAGCAGTTCACCGACGGGCACCCACAGCTCCTACAATGAGCAGTTCTTC. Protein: CASSSPTGTHSSYNEQFF.

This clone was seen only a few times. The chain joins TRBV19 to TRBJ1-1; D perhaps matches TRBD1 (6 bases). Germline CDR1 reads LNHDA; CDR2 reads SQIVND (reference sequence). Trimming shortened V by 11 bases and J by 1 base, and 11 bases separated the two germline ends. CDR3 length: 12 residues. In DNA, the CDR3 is TGTGCCGTGCTACAGGGGAACACTGAAGCTTTCTTT. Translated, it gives CAVLQGNTEAFF. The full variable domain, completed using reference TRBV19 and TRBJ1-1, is DGGITQSPKYLFRKEGQNVTLSCEQNLNHDAMYWYRQDPGQGLRLIYYSQIVNDFQKGDIAEGYSVSREKKESFPLTVTSAQKNPTAFYLCAVLQGNTEAFFGQGTRLTVV.

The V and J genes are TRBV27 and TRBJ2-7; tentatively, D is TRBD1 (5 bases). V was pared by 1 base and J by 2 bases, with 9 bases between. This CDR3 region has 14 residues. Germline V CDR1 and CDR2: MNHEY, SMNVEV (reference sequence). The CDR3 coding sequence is TGTGCCAGCAGTTTATGGGGCGCCACCTACGAGCAGTACTTC. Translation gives CASSLWGATYEQYF.

This CDR3 reads CASSPGTGGAANYGYTF. Written as DNA, the CDR3 is TGTGCCAGCTCACCGGGGACAGGGGGCGCCGCTAACTATGGCTACACCTTC. The chain has TRBV18 and TRBJ1-2; TRBD1 matches 12 bases. V was pared by 3 bases and J by 0 bases, with 5 bases of the junction left unmatched. From germline, CDR1 is KGHSH and CDR2 LQKENI. The CDR3 loop spans 17 amino acids.

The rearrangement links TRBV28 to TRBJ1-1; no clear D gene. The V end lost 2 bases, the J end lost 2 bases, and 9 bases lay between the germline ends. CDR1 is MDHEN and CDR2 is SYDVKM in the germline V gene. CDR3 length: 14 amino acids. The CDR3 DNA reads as TGTGCCAGCAGTTTAGGGCAGAGAAACACTGAAGCTTTCTTT. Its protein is CASSLGQRNTEAFF.

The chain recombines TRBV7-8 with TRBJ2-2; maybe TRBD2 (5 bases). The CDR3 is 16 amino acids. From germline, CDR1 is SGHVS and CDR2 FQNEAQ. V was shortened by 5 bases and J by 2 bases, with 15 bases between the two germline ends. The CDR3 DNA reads TGTGCCAGCAGCCCTTATGTGGGAGTTAACACCGGGGAGCTGTTTTTT. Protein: CASSPYVGVNTGELFF.

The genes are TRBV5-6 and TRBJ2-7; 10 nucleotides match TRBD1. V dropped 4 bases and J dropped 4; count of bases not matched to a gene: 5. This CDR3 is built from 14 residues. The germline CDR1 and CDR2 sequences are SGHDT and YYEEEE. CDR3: CASSPPGQGYEQYF. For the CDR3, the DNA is TGTGCCAGCAGCCCCCCGGGACAGGGGTACGAGCAGTACTTC.

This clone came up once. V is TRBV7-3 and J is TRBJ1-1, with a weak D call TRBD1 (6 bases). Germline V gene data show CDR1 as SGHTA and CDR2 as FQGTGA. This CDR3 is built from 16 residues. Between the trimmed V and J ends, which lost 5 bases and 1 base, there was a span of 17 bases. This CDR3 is CASSPQGRGRNTEAFF. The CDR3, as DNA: TGTGCCAGCAGCCCCCAGGGCAGGGGCCGGAACACTGAAGCTTTCTTT.

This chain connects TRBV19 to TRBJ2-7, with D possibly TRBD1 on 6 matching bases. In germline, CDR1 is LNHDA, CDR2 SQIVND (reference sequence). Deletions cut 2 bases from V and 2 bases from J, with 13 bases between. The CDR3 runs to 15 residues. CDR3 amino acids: CASSISRDTAYEQYF. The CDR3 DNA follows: TGTGCCAGTAGTATATCCCGGGACACAGCCTACGAGCAGTACTTC.

As DNA, the CDR3 is TGTGCCAGCATCCTCACAGCGGGAGGAGTGGGCGAGCAGTACTTC. Residues: CASILTAGGVGEQYF. V and J are TRBV27 and TRBJ2-7, with TRBD2 matching 9 bases. The J segment lost 6 bases and the V segment lost 7 bases, leaving 13 bases of the junction unmatched. The germline CDR1 and CDR2 sequences are MNHEY and SMNVEV (reference sequence). The CDR3 covers 15 residues.

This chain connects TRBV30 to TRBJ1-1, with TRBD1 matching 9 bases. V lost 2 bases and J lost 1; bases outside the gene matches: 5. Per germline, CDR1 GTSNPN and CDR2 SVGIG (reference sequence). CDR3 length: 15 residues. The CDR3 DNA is TGTGCCTGGAGTAACACGGGACAGGGGAACACTGAAGCTTTCTTT. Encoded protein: CAWSNTGQGNTEAFF.